This entry describes one T cell receptor (beta chain). With 3 bases removed from V and 10 bases from J, the gap between germline ends came to 12 bases. This CDR3 region has 13 residues. Germline CDR1 is LNHDA and CDR2 is SQIVND (reference sequence). The sample originates from a study of cytomegalovirus exposure and HLA in healthy donors. The PCR employed 60 Vbeta primers together with 13 Jbeta primers. The authors' processing: An analysis performed later counted roughly 79 million unique TCR beta chains (around 9.9 million of them shared). Sequencing was performed with immunoSEQ multiplex PCR; in TCRdb, only in-frame clones are kept and a portion is missing. V, J and clone size are taken as reported in that table, and D and trimming were inferred from the DNA itself. The sample data list under 95,000 clones.

Material: PBMCs. The receptor was isolated from a female donor in good health and CMV-seropositive. The genes are TRBV19 and TRBJ1-4, with D possibly TRBD1 on 5 matching bases. The CDR3 DNA is TGTGCCAGTAGTATGGCAGGGTTCGGAAAACTGTTTTTT. Translated: CASSMAGFGKLFF.